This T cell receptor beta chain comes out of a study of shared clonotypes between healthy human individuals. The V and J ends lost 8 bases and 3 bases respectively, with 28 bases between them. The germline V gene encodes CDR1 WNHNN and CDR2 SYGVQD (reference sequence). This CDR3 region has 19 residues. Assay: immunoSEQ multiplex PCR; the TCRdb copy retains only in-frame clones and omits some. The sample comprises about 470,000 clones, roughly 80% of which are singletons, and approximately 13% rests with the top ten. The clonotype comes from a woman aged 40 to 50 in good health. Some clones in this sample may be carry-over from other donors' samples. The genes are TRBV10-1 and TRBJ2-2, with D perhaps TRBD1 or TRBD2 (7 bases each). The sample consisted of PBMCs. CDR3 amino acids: CASPPPQGISAGDTGELFF. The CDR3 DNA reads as TGCGCCAGCCCCCCACCACAGGGGATTAGTGCGGGAGACACCGGGGAGCTGTTTTTT.